This entry lists 16 T cell receptor beta chains sequenced from one sample in a study of blood T cell repertoires in COVID-19. Only in-frame clones appear in the TCRdb table, and some are missing; sequencing was by immunoSEQ multiplex PCR. The sample has 250,000 or so clones; around four fifths are singletons. Specimen: peripheral blood. These receptors came from a woman aged 55 to 70 with active or convalescent COVID-19.

The V call is TRBV27, the J call TRBJ1-1; D perhaps matches TRBD1 (6 bases). Trimming cost V 2 bases and J 7 bases, with 11 bases left between them. The CDR3 is 13 amino acids. Germline V gives CDR1 MNHEY, CDR2 SMNVEV (reference sequence). CDR3 amino acids: CASSLRGGIEAFF. The CDR3 DNA sequence: TGTGCCAGCAGTTTACGAGGGGGTATTGAAGCTTTCTTT.

The gene calls are TRBV7-8 and TRBJ1-1, with TRBD1 as a possible D gene (6 bases). This CDR3 has 15 residues. Germline CDR1 reads SGHVS; CDR2 reads FQNEAQ. V was clipped by 2 bases and J by 5 bases, with 15 bases between them. The CDR3 is CASSLRVGGDTEAFF. The CDR3 nucleotides are TGTGCCAGCAGCTTAAGGGTAGGGGGGGATACTGAAGCTTTCTTT.

V gene TRBV6-6 combines with J gene TRBJ2-1; TRBD1 agrees at 7 bases. In germline, CDR1 is MNHNY, CDR2 SVGAGI (reference sequence). V shed 4 bases, J shed 6 bases, and the junction held 6 bases outside the gene matches. This CDR3 has 14 amino acids. The CDR3 here is CASSSRDSANEQFF. CDR3 sequence (DNA): TGTGCCAGCAGTTCCCGGGACAGTGCCAATGAGCAGTTCTTC.

The sample holds one count of this clone. J is TRBJ2-7 and V is TRBV7-8, with 7 bases fitting TRBD1. J was trimmed by 3 bases and V by 0 bases; bases with no gene match: 2. The germline V gene has CDR1 SGHVS and CDR2 FQNEAQ. The CDR3 is made up of 14 amino acids. CDR3: CASSLAGQDYEQYV. CDR3 DNA sequence: TGTGCCAGCAGCTTAGCCGGACAGGACTACGAGCAGTACGTC.

The chain is built from TRBV21-1 and TRBJ2-7; the D call TRBD1 from the table was never checked on the DNA. TRBV21-1 is labeled a pseudogene. CDR3 length equals 16 residues. The CDR3 region is CASSKGRGGDRYEQYV. The DNA of the CDR3 is TGTGCCAGCAGCAAAGGTCGTGGGGGCGATAGGTACGAGCAGTACGTC.

This chain connects TRBV6-6 to TRBJ1-2, with 9 bases fitting TRBD1. CDR3 length: 16 residues. CDR1 MNHNY and CDR2 SVGAGI come from the germline V gene (reference sequence). The V segment lost 4 bases and the J segment 3 bases; nucleotides outside the gene matches: 9. DNA of the CDR3: TGTGCCAGCAGTTCCCCGTCCGGGACAGGGTACTATGGCTACACCTTC. Translating it yields CASSSPSGTGYYGYTF.

Only one count was recorded for this clone. The chain links TRBV6-5 to TRBJ1-2; 8 positions agree with TRBD1. Per germline, CDR1 MNHEY and CDR2 SVGAGI. The V and J ends lost 6 bases and 8 bases, in that order; junction bases with no gene match: 8. There are 13 residues in the CDR3. The CDR3 bases are TGTGCCAGCAGATCGGACAGGGCGATGGGCTACACCTTC. Amino acids: CASRSDRAMGYTF.

The V gene is TRBV7-2, the J gene TRBJ2-3; 8 bases are shared with TRBD1. CDR3 size: 16 residues. CDR1 SGHTA and CDR2 FQGNSA come from the germline V gene. V was clipped by 2 bases and J by 1 base; unmatched bases: 5. CDR3 DNA: TGTGCCAGCAGCTTAACCGACAGGGGTGGCACAGATACGCAGTATTTT. Translating gives CASSLTDRGGTDTQYF.

With respect to this clone: The sample contains more than one DNA sequence encoding this CDR3. This sequence joins TRBV5-1 and TRBJ2-2; 12 bases fit TRBD2. After removal of 4 bases from V and 1 base from J, the junction contained 2 bases not matched to a gene. In germline, CDR1 is SGHRS, CDR2 YFSETQ. The CDR3 totals 16 residues. The CDR3 spells CASSAGLAGNTGELFF. The CDR3 DNA reads TGCGCCAGCAGCGCGGGACTAGCGGGGAACACCGGGGAGCTGTTTTTT.

This sequence joins TRBV7-2 and TRBJ2-3; D is unclear. The V and J ends lost 5 bases and 2 bases respectively, with 11 bases between them. The V gene's germline CDR1 is SGHTA and CDR2 FQGNSA. The CDR3 is 14 residues long. This chain's CDR3 is CASSPPGFTDTQYF. CDR3 DNA sequence: TGTGCCAGCAGCCCCCCCGGGTTCACAGATACGCAGTATTTT. The full variable domain, rest sourced from reference TRBV7-2 and TRBJ2-3, is GAGVSQSPSNKVTEKGKDVELRCDPISGHTALYWYRQSLGQGLEFLIYFQGNSAPDKSGLPSDRFSAERTGGSVSTLTIQRTQQEDSAVYLCASSPPGFTDTQYFGPGTRLTVL.

This sequence joins TRBV19 and TRBJ2-1, with D possibly TRBD1 on 5 matching bases. The V gene's germline CDR1 is LNHDA and CDR2 SQIVND (reference sequence). The length of the CDR3 is 13 residues. Trimming took 4 bases from V and 7 from J, leaving 11 bases between them. CDR3: CASSKGRVNEQFF. In DNA, the CDR3 is TGTGCCAGTAGTAAAGGCAGGGTAAATGAGCAGTTCTTC.

This chain joins TRBV7-9 and TRBJ1-1; TRBD1 matches 8 bases. V lost 4 bases and J lost 5; bases outside the gene matches: 6. Germline CDR1 and CDR2: SEHNR and FQNEAQ (reference sequence). This CDR3 is 14 amino acids long. The CDR3 DNA follows: TGTGCCAGCAGCTGGCCAGGGGGCTCTACTGAAGCTTTCTTT. This encodes CASSWPGGSTEAFF. Variable domain in full (rest from reference TRBV7-9 and TRBJ1-1): DTGVSQNPRHKITKRGQNVTFRCDPISEHNRLYWYRQTLGQGPEFLTYFQNEAQLEKSRLLSDRFSAERPKGSFSTLEIQRTEQGDSAMYLCASSWPGGSTEAFFGQGTRLTVV.

V usage is TRBV9 and J usage is TRBJ1-2; 7 nucleotides align to TRBD1. The germline V gene has CDR1 SGDLS and CDR2 YYNGEE. V lost 0 bases to trimming and J lost 4 bases; unmatched junction nucleotides: 9. This CDR3 has 16 amino acids. The CDR3 sequence is CASSVAYRDRIYGYTF. For the CDR3, the DNA is TGTGCCAGCAGCGTAGCTTACAGGGACAGAATCTATGGCTACACCTTC.

The chain recombines TRBV5-1 with TRBJ2-1; weak D call: TRBD1 (5 bases). The V gene's germline CDR1 is SGHRS and CDR2 YFSETQ. V was cut by 2 bases and J by 7 bases, with 13 bases left in between. The CDR3 sequence is 14 residues long. The CDR3 region is CASSFQGFSNEQFF. The CDR3 nucleotides are TGCGCCAGCAGCTTCCAGGGATTTAGTAATGAGCAGTTCTTC. The whole variable domain, filled in from reference TRBV5-1 and TRBJ2-1, reads KAGVTQTPRYLIKTRGQQVTLSCSPISGHRSVSWYQQTPGQGLQFLFEYFSETQRNKGNFPGRFSGRQFSNSRSEMNVSTLELGDSALYLCASSFQGFSNEQFFGPGTRLTVL.

The genes are TRBV3-1 (or the pseudogene TRBV3-2) and TRBJ1-6, with D tentatively TRBD1 (6 bases). This CDR3 has 15 residues. Germline V gene lookup returns CDR1 LGHDT and CDR2 YNNKEL (reference sequence). Trimming took 3 bases from V and 6 from J, leaving 12 bases between them. CDR3 protein: CASSQGAPGNSPLHF. The DNA of the CDR3 is TGTGCCAGCAGCCAGGGGGCGCCGGGTAATTCACCCCTCCACTTT.

This clone appeared a few times. This chain links TRBV6-4 with TRBJ1-1; TRBD1 aligns across 8 bases. Germline CDR1 and CDR2: MRHNA and SNTAGT. The CDR3 extends over 15 amino acids. The junction had 5 bases not matched to a gene; V was cut back by 4 bases and J by 1 base. The CDR3 DNA reads as TGTGCCAGCAGTGTCAATACAGGGGGGAACACTGAAGCTTTCTTT. This encodes CASSVNTGGNTEAFF.